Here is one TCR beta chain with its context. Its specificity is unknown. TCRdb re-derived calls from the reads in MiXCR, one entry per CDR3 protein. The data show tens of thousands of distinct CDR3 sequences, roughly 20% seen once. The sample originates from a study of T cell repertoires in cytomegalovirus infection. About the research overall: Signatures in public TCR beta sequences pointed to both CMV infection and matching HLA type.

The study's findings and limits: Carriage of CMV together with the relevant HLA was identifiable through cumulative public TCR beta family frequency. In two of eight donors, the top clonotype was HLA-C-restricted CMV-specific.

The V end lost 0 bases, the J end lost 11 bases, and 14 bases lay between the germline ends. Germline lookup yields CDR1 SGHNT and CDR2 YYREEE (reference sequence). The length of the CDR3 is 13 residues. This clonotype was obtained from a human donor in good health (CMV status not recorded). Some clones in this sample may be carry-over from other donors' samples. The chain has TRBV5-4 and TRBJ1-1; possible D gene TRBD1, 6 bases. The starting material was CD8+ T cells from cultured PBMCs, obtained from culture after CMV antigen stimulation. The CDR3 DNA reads TGTGCCAGCAGCTTGGCCGGGAGAGGGGGGGCTTTCTTT. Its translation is CASSLAGRGGAFF.